This record looks at one T cell receptor beta chain sequence and its context. Its antigen is still unknown. V was cut by 2 bases and J by 10 bases, with 10 bases left in between. Looked up from germline, CDR1 is SEHNR and CDR2 is FQNEAQ (reference sequence). The CDR3 totals 12 residues. Using a J-beta primer mix together with a sample-barcoded 5' primer, a second PCR was run for about 7 to 12 cycles. Each CDR3 protein is one row after TCRdb ran MiXCR on the 5' RACE reads. The sample shows approximately 1,700,000 distinct CDR3 sequences, 35% to 50% of them seen only once. This sample was included in a study of blood T cells in healthy people across ages. Study-level findings and limits: CMV status of donors was not determined, possibly confounding expanded clonotype changes.

V gene TRBV7-9 combines with J gene TRBJ2-3; D ambiguous. Sequenced input: blood. The source of this sequence is a human donor in good health. The CDR3 region is CASSLNVPSQYF. DNA of the CDR3: TGTGCCAGCAGCTTAAATGTCCCTTCGCAGTATTTT.